Detailed here is one TCR beta chain. Its antigen remains unidentified. The data were taken from a study of blood T cells in healthy people across ages. CDR3 size: 14 residues. Deletions cut 3 bases from V and 5 bases from J, with 11 bases between. Next came a second PCR, run for about 7 to 12 cycles, which used a sample-barcoded 5' primer along with a J-beta primer mix. One entry per CDR3 protein, called by TCRdb with MiXCR from the 5' RACE reads. The sample has roughly 550,000 distinct CDR3 sequences; less than 25% are singletons. Overall study results and limits: Long-lived donors exceeded aged donors in naive CD4+ cells and diversity.

The same sample was also used in a study of T cells of mothers and their children.

The clonotype was recovered from a boy younger than 18 in good health. The sequencing input was blood. The chain couples TRBV23-1 to TRBJ2-1; the D gene is possibly TRBD1 (6 bases). TRBV23-1 is an open reading frame whose function is uncertain. The CDR3 loop is CASSHRDTDNEQFF. The CDR3 nucleotides read TGCGCCAGCAGTCATCGGGACACAGACAATGAGCAGTTCTTC.